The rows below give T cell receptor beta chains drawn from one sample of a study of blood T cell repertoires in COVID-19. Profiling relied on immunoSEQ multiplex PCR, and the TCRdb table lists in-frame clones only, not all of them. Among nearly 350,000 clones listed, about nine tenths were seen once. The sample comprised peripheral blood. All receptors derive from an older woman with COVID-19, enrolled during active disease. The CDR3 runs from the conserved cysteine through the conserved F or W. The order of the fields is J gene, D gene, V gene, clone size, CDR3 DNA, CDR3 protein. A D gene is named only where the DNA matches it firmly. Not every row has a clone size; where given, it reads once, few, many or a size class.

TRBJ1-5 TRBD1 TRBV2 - TGTGCCAGCAGCCCCGGGACAGGGTATCAGCCCCAGCATTTT CASSPGTGYQPQHF
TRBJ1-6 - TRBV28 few TGTGCCAGCAGTTCAGGGGCCGGATATAATTCACCCCTCCACTTT CASSSGAGYNSPLHF
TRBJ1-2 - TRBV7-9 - TGTGCCAGCAGCCTTAAACAGGGACCCTATGGCTACACCTTC CASSLKQGPYGYTF
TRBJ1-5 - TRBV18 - TGTGCCAGCTCACCAACAGGGAATCAGCCCCAGCATTTT CASSPTGNQPQHF
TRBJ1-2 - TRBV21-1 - TGTGCCAGCAGCAAAGAGGCAGGCTATGGCTACACCTTC CASSKEAGYGYTF
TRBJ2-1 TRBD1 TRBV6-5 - TGTGCCAGCAAAGGGACAGATCACAATGAGCAGTTCTTC CASKGTDHNEQFF
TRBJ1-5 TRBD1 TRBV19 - TGTGCCAGTAGTATACTGGGACAGGGGTTCGGCAATCAGCCCCAGCATTTT CASSILGQGFGNQPQHF
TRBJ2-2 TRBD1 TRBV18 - TGTGCCAGCTCACACAACCGGGACAGGGCCGGCGGGGAGCTGTTTTTT CASSHNRDRAGGELFF
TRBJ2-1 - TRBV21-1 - TGTGCCAGCAGCAAAAAAATTTGGGACAGGGGAGTAAATGAGCAGTTCTTC CASSKKIWDRGVNEQFF
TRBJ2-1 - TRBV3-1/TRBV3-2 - TGTGCCAGCACCCCGGACAGCTACAATGAGCAGTTCTTC CASTPDSYNEQFF
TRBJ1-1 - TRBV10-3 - TGTGCCATCAGTGAATTTTCCATCGGACAGCCGAACACTGAAGCTTTCTTT CAISEFSIGQPNTEAFF
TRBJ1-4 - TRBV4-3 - TGCGCCAGCAGCCATGGGACTTCTGCAACTAATGAAAAACTGTTTTTT CASSHGTSATNEKLFF
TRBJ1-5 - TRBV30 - TGTGCCTGGAGTTCGACAAGCAATCAGCCCCAGCATTTT CAWSSTSNQPQHF
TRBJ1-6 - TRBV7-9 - TGTGCCAGCAGCTTAGTTTCAGGCAAAAATTCACCCCTCCACTTT CASSLVSGKNSPLHF
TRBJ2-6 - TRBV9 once TGTGCCAGCAGCCTAAACGCAGGGCCCGACTCTGGGGCCAACGTCCTGACTTTC CASSLNAGPDSGANVLTF
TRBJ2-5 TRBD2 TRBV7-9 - TGTGCCAGCAGCCCGGGGCGGGGGGCACCCCAAGAGACCCAGTACTTC CASSPGRGAPQETQYF
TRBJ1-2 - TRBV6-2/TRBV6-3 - TGTGCCAGCAGTTACTCTTCAGGGACTAACTATGGCTACACCTTC CASSYSSGTNYGYTF
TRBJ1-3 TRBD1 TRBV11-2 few TGTGCCAGCAGCTTAGGGACAGGGATGGACACCATATATTTT CASSLGTGMDTIYF
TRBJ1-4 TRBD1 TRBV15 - TGTGCCACCAGCCCCCGGGGACAGGGGGCGCCCCGGGAAAAACTGTTTTTT CATSPRGQGAPREKLFF
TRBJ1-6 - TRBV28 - TGTGCCAGCAGCTGGATCGGACAGAATAATTCACCCCTCCACTTT CASSWIGQNNSPLHF